The following is a T cell receptor beta chain sequence with its context. Its matching antigen is unknown. Germline V lookup: CDR1 LGHNA, CDR2 YSLEER. The CDR3 loop spans 16 amino acids. V was pared by 0 bases and J by 0 bases, with 11 bases between. This sample is part of a study of cytomegalovirus exposure and HLA in healthy donors. PCR used 60 Vbeta primers and 13 Jbeta primers. The table came from immunoSEQ multiplex PCR; TCRdb's copy has only in-frame clones and leaves some out. Of 150,000 to 200,000 clones listed, around 81% are singletons. Overall study findings and caveats: Earlier findings revealed that most TCR beta V segments proved productive either about 87% or about 30% of the time. In vitro experiments confirmed that a few CMV-associated chains were specific for CMV antigens. The study labeled 164 TCR beta chains cytomegalovirus-associated.

Whereas donors were nominally healthy upon sampling, unrecorded immune exposures were probable. This rearrangement joins TRBV4-3 to TRBJ1-1; maybe TRBD1 (5 bases). The TCR was taken from a woman aged 25 to 39 in good health and CMV-seronegative. The specimen sequenced was PBMCs. DNA for the CDR3: TGCGCCAGCAGCCAAGATCGACAGACGATGAACACTGAAGCTTTCTTT. As protein: CASSQDRQTMNTEAFF.